What follows is one T cell receptor (beta chain) and its context. The method was immunoSEQ multiplex PCR; TCRdb's version includes in-frame clones alone and lacks a portion of them. The data show about 63,000 clones, with roughly 85% seen just once and about 19% held by the top ten. The source of the sample is a study of T cell responses to AZD1222 COVID-19 vaccine. Germline V gene sequence: CDR1 SEHNR, CDR2 FQNEAQ (reference sequence). This CDR3 spans 13 amino acids. The V end lost 6 bases, the J end lost 3 bases, and 11 bases lay between the germline ends. This material consisted of peripheral blood, taken on day 0 of AZD1222 vaccination. The chain joins TRBV7-9 to TRBJ1-2; D unresolved. This sequence originates from an adult in good health. Here the CDR3 DNA reads TGTGCCAGCAGACCCGACCGGGACTATGGCTACACCTTC. Translated: CASRPDRDYGYTF.